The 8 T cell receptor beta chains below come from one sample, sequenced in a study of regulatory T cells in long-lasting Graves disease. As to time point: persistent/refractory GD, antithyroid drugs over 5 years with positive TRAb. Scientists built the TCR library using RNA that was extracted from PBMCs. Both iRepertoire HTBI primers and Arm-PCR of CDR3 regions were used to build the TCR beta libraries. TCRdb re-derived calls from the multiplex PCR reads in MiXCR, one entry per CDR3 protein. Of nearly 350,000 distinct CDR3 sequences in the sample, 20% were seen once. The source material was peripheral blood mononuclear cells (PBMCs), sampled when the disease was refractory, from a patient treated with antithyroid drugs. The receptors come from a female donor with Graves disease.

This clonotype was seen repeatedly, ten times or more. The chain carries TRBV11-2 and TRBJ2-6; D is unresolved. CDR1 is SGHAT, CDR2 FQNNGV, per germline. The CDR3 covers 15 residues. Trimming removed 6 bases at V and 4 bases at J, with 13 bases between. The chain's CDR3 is CASRHLVLGANVLTF. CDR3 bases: TGTGCCAGCAGGCACCTAGTGTTGGGGGCCAACGTCCTGACTTTC.

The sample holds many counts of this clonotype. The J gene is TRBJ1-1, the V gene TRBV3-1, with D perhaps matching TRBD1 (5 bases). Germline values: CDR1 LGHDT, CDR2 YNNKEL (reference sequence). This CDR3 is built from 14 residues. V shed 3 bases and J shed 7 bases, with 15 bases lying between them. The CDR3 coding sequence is TGTGCCAGCAGCCACCCAGGGTTCGGTAATGAAGCTTTCTTT. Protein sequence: CASSHPGFGNEAFF.

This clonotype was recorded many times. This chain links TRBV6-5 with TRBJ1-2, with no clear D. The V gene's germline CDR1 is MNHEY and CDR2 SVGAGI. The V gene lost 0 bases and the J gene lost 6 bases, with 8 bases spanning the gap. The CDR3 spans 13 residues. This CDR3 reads CASSYSKRDGYTF. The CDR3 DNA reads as TGTGCCAGCAGTTACTCGAAGCGAGATGGCTACACCTTC.

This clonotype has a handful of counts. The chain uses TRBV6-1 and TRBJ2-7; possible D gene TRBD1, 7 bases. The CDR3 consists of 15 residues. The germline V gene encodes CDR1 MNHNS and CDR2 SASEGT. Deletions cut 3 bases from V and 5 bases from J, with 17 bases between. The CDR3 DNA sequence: TGTGCCAGCAGTGACCGGGACAGCGGGTCCCACGAGCAGTACTTC. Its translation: CASSDRDSGSHEQYF.

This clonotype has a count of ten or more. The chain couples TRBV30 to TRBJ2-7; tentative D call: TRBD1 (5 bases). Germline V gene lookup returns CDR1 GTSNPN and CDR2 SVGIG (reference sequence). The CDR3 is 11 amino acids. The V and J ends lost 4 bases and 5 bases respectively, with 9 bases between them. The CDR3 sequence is CAWTRGNEQYF. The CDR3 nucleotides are TGTGCCTGGACTAGGGGCAACGAGCAGTACTTC.

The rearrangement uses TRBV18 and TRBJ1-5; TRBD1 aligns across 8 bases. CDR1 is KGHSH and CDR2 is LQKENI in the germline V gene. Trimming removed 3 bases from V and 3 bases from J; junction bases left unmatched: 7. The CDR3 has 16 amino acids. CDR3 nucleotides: TGTGCCAGCTCACCGAAGAGGACAGGGTTCAATCAGCCCCAGCATTTT. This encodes CASSPKRTGFNQPQHF.

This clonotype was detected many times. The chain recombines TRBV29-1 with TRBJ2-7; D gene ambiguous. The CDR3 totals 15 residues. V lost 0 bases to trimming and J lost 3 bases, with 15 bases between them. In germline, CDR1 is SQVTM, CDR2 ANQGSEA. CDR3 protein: CSVEEQGKHYYEQYF. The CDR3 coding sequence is TGCAGCGTTGAAGAACAAGGGAAACATTACTACGAGCAGTACTTC.

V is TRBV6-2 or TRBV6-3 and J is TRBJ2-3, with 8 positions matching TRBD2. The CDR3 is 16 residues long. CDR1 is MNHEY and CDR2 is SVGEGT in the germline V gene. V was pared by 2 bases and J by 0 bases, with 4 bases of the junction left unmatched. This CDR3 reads CASSYGPGGSTDTQYF. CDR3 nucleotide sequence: TGTGCCAGCAGTTACGGACCGGGAGGGAGCACAGATACGCAGTATTTT.